Here is one T cell receptor beta chain with its context. This clone's antigen is unknown. With a much larger clone just one base away, this may be a read error. Receptor libraries were prepared by 5' RACE. TCRdb names Illumina HiSeq 2500 as the instrument used. A second PCR of about 7 to 12 cycles was run with a J-beta primer mix and a sample-barcoded 5' primer. Each TCR beta cDNA molecule received a unique molecular identifier from a template-switch 5' adaptor carrying 12 random nucleotides. Each sample yielded at least 2.5 million CDR3-containing paired-end reads. First-strand cDNA synthesis was performed from all RNA using the Mint cDNA synthesis kit, with priming by a TRBC-specific oligonucleotide. All cDNA was treated with uracil-DNA glycosylase and then went through a first 18-cycle PCR with the universal primers M1SS and BC2_uni_R. In the paper's pipeline: Normalization of each sample was performed by random selection of 1 million high-quality reads, each carrying a distinct molecular identifier. Instead of being binned into consensus sequences, reads that shared molecular identifiers were thrown out. MiTCR, run with a Q25 quality threshold and the strictest error-elimination algorithm, handled CDR3 identification, clonotype clustering and error correction. A nonparametric unseen species model with Euler transformation was used to estimate a lower bound on total TCR beta diversity. Through fastp at Q25 and MiXCR, TCRdb rebuilt clones from the public reads, retaining in-frame beta chains. All rows with the same CDR3 protein become a single entry with the most common DNA and genes. These V and J calls rely on TCRdb rather than the paper's analysis. The sample table contains over a million distinct CDR3 sequences; only one count was recorded for 45% of them. The top ten hold under 20% of the sample.

The donors were roughly 39 Caucasian individuals from Russia, aged roughly 6 to 90 years, who were systemically healthy. Each donor gave about 9.2 milliliters of peripheral blood, drawn into EDTA-treated Vacutainer tubes. PBMCs were isolated by Ficoll-Paque density-gradient centrifugation, with at least 6 million obtained per sample. Total RNA was extracted from PBMCs with Trizol reagent, with at least 6 micrograms obtained per sample. The percentages of naive CD45RAhigh/CD27high T cells were determined by flow cytometry on a PBMC aliquot from every donor. The data originate from a study of blood T cells in healthy people across ages (dated by TCRdb to the mid-2010s). About the study as a whole: In model experiments, template switching captured roughly one uniquely barcoded TCR beta cDNA molecule for every two T cells. Age-related changes in TCR beta repertoire diversity were measured in the study by deep sequencing normalized with unique cDNA molecular identifiers. Four age groups were formed from the donors: young (average around 15 years), middle-aged (approximately 39), aged (62) and long-lived (less than 85). To avoid experimental bias, donors of different ages were distributed randomly across sequencing lanes. For two donors (one aged 18 to 30 and one aged 80 or older), the study analyzed two additional independent replicas of 1 million unique cDNA reads from the same blood draw.

The research as a whole found: Total diversity estimates from one million sequenced T cells were considered lower bounds and underestimates. A strong correlation was found between observed TCR beta diversity and the percentage of naive T cells measured by flow cytometry. Conclusive comparison of naive and antigen-experienced compartments was prevented by the profiling of bulk unsorted PBMCs. Because donor CMV infection status was unknown, age-related changes in expanded clonotypes were potentially confounded. As age increased, observed TCR beta diversity per million T cells dropped in a roughly linear way, and a significant reduction was already evident by age 40. Compared with the aged group, more naive CD4+ T cells, fewer expanded clones and increased TCR diversity were shown by the long-lived group, suggesting age selection.

Looking up the germline V gene (reference sequence) yields CDR1 LNHNV and CDR2 YYDKDF. The CDR3 sequence holds 14 residues, the cysteine and phenylalanine included. The read is trimmed to its CDR3 DNA, 42 bases read in frame from base 1. The sample consisted of blood. This clonotype was obtained from a woman in her sixties or seventies in good health. The chain is made from TRBV15 and TRBJ2-5, with 7 bases aligning to TRBD1. The nucleotide sequence is TGTACCACCAGCAGGGACAGCCGTTGGGAGACCCAGTACTTC. The resulting protein is CTTSRDSRWETQYF.